Listed below are T cell receptor beta chains from one sample, sequenced in a study of immune evolution from preneoplasia to lung adenocarcinoma. TCRdb's copy holds only in-frame clones and misses some; the assay was immunoSEQ multiplex PCR. The repertoire holds fewer than 50,000 clones, with less than 85% as singletons. Sequences were obtained from FFPE invasive lung adenocarcinoma tissue. These receptors originate from a person in their sixties or seventies with lung adenocarcinoma. CDR3s include the opening cysteine and the closing phenylalanine or tryptophan. The order of the fields is V gene, CDR3 protein.

TRBV7-6	CASSFRDLQETQYF
TRBV4-1	CASSQDPGNTIYF
TRBV11-1	CASSIAGGILIF
TRBV5-4	CASSLGIAGGAYNEQFF
TRBV30	CAWRGGSANTGELFF
TRBV4-1	CASSQHPSLSQNTEAFF
TRBV11-1	CASSSRQGSPNTEAFF
TRBV5-6	CASSSLGGGTGELFF
TRBV5-4	CASSQGESPTTF
TRBV27	CASRRKTGISSEQYF
TRBV28	CASSLSAGGPYTGELFF
TRBV5-1	CASSPGTSGRIVDEQFF
TRBV30	CAWSGTSGDNEQFF
TRBV6-5	CASRRTGTTGELFF
TRBV5-6	CASSLATINYGYTF
TRBV19	CASSIGSGANVLTF
TRBV28	CASCIGRNTGELFF
TRBV28	CASSLRSFNQPQHF
TRBV7-2	CASTLDSISYEQYF
TRBV5-5	CASSHGGGTNTGELFF
TRBV9	CASSLRDSSTGELFF
TRBV7-3	CASSSQGLLTDTQYF
TRBV7-9	CASQIHNEQFF
TRBV15	CATSREVAGGQETQYF
TRBV30	CAWVPSGTNTEAFF
TRBV7-8	CASSSFSSGRWETQYF
TRBV10-3	CAIRQTGQGEAFF
TRBV4-1	CASSQRVGTLSSGNTIYF
TRBV29-1	CSVEDLAVPTSSGNTIYF